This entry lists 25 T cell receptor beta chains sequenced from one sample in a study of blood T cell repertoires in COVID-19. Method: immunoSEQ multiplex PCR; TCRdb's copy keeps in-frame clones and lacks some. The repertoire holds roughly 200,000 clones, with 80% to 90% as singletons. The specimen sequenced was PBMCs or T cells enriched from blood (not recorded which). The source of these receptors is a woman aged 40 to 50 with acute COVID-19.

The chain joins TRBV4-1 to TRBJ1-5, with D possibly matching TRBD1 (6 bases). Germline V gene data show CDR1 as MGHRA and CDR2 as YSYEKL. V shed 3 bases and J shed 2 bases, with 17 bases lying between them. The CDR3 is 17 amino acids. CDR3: CASSQTDAGAGNQPQHF. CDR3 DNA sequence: TGCGCCAGCAGCCAGACTGACGCAGGGGCCGGCAATCAGCCCCAGCATTTT.

CDR3 DNA: TGTGCTAGTGGTTTGTTCCTCAAGGTCAGGGGCGGATCTGGGGCCAACGTCCTGACTTTC. Translation gives CASGLFLKVRGGSGANVLTF. The J gene is TRBJ2-6, the V gene TRBV12-5, with D perhaps TRBD1 (6 bases). The CDR3 length is 20 residues. Germline values: CDR1 LGHNT, CDR2 FRNRAP. V dropped 2 bases and J dropped 1 base, with 21 bases sitting between them.

In DNA form, the CDR3 reads TGTGCCAGTAGTAACGGGAGGCGAGGCAATCAGCCCCAGCATTTT. It is translated as CASSNGRRGNQPQHF. J is TRBJ1-5 and V is TRBV19; D uncertain. The V end was cut by 4 bases, the J end by 2 bases, with 12 bases between. The CDR3 has 15 amino acids. Germline V gives CDR1 LNHDA, CDR2 SQIVND (reference sequence).

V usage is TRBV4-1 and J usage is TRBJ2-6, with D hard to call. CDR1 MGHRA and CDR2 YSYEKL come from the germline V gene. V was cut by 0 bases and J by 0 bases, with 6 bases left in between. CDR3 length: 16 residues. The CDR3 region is CASSQDQNSGANVLTF. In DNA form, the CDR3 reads TGCGCCAGCAGCCAAGACCAGAACTCTGGGGCCAACGTCCTGACTTTC.

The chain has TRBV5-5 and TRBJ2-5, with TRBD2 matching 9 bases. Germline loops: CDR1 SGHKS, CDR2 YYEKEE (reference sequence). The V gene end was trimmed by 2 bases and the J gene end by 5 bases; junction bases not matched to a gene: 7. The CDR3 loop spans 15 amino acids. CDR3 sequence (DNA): TGTGCCAGCAGCTTTGCGGGAGGGCCCGTCGAGACCCAGTACTTC. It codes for CASSFAGGPVETQYF.

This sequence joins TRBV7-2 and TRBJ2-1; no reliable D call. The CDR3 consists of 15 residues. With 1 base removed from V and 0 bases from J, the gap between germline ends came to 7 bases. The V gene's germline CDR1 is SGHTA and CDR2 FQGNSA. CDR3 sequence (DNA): TGTGCCAGCAGCTTAGGTGATAGCTCCTACAATGAGCAGTTCTTC. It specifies CASSLGDSSYNEQFF.

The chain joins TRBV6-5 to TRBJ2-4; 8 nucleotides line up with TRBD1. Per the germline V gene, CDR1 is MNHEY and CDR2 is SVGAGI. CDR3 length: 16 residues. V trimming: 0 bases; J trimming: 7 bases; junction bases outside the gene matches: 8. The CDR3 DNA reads TGTGCCAGCAGTTACTCAGGCCCAGGGGGCGCGAACATTCAGTACTTC. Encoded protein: CASSYSGPGGANIQYF.

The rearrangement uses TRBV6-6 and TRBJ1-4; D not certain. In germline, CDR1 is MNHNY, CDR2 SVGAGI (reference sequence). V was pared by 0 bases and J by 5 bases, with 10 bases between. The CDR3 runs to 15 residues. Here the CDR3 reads CASSYSGRENEKLFF. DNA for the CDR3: TGTGCCAGCAGTTACTCCGGAAGGGAGAATGAAAAACTGTTTTTT.

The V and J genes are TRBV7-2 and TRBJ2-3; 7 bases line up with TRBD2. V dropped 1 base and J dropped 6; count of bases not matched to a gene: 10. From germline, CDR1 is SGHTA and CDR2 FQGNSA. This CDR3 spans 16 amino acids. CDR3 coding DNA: TGTGCCAGCAGCTTAGGAGCTTTGCGGGAGAGGGATACGCAGTATTTT. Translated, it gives CASSLGALRERDTQYF. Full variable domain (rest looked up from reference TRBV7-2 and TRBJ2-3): GAGVSQSPSNKVTEKGKDVELRCDPISGHTALYWYRQSLGQGLEFLIYFQGNSAPDKSGLPSDRFSAERTGGSVSTLTIQRTQQEDSAVYLCASSLGALRERDTQYFGPGTRLTVL.

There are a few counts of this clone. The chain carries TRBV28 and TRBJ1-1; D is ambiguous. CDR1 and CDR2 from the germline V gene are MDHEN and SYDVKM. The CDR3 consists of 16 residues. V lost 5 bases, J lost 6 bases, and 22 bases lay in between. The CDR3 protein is CASSQITTSSTSEAFF. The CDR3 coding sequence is TGTGCCAGCAGTCAAATTACTACCTCCTCGACCTCTGAAGCTTTCTTT.

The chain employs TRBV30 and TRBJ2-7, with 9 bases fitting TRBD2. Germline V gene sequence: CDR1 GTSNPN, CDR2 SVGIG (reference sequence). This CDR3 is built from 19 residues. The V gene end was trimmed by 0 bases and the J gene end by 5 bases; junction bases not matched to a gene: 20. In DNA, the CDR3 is TGTGCCTGGAGTGTAGGCGGGAGGGCCGTAAGCAGTTTTATGGACGAGCAGTACTTC. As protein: CAWSVGGRAVSSFMDEQYF.

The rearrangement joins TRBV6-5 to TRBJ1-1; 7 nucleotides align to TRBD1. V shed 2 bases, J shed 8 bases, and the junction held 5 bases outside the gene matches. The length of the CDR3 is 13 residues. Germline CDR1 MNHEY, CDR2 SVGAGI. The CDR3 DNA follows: TGTGCCAGCAGTTACCGGGACAGAGAAGAAGCTTTCTTT. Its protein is CASSYRDREEAFF.

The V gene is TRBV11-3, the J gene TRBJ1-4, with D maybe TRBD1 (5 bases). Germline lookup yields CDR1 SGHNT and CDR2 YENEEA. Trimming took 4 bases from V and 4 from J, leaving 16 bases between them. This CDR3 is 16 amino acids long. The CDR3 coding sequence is TGTGCCAGCAGCTCATCCGGGAGGGGTGTTAATGAAAAACTGTTTTTT. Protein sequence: CASSSSGRGVNEKLFF. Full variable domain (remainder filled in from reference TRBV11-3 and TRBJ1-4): EAGVVQSPRYKIIEKKQPVAFWCNPISGHNTLYWYLQNLGQGPELLIRYENEEAVDDSQLPKDRFSAERLKGVDSTLKIQPAELGDSAVYLCASSSSGRGVNEKLFFGSGTQLSVL.

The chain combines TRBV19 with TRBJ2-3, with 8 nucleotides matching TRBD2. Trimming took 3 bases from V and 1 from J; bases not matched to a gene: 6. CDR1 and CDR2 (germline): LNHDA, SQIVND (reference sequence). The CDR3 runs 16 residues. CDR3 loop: CASSILWRGGTDTQYF. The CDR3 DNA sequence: TGTGCCAGTAGTATTCTTTGGCGGGGGGGCACAGATACGCAGTATTTT.

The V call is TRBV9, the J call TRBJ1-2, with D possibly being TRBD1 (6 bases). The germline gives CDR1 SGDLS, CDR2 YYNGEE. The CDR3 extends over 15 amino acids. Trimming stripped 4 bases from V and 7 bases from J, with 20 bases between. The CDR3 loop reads CASSLGDTTPSGYTF. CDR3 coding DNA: TGTGCCAGCAGCCTAGGGGACACTACCCCCTCTGGCTACACCTTC. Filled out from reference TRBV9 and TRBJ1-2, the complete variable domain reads DSGVTQTPKHLITATGQRVTLRCSPRSGDLSVYWYQQSLDQGLQFLIQYYNGEERAKGNILERFSAQQFPDLHSELNLSSLELGDSALYFCASSLGDTTPSGYTFGSGTRLTVV.

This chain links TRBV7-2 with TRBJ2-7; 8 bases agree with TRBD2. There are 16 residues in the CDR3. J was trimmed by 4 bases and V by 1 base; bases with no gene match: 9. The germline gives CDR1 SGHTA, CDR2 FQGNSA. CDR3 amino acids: CASSLDSGGPYYEQYF. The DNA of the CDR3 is TGTGCCAGCAGCTTAGATTCGGGAGGGCCCTATTACGAGCAGTACTTC.

The CDR3 reads CASLGGFDTQYF. In nucleotides, the CDR3 is TGTGCCAGCCTAGGGGGCTTCGATACGCAGTATTTT. The rearrangement links TRBV28 to TRBJ2-3, with TRBD1 matching over 7 bases. The V and J ends lost 8 bases and 6 bases, in that order; junction bases with no gene match: 5. In germline, CDR1 is MDHEN, CDR2 SYDVKM. The CDR3 is made up of 12 amino acids.

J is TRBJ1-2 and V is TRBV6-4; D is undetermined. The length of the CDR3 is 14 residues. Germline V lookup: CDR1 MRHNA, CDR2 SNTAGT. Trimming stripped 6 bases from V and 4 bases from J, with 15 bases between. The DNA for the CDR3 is TGTGCCAGCAGCCCCGAGGCGGGCATCTATGGCTACACCTTC. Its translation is CASSPEAGIYGYTF.

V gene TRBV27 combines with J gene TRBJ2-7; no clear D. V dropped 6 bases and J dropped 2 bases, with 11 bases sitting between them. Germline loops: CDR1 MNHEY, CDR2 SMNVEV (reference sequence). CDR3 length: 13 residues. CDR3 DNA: TGTGCCAGCAGAGTGGCTCAAGCCTACGAGCAGTACTTC. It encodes CASRVAQAYEQYF.

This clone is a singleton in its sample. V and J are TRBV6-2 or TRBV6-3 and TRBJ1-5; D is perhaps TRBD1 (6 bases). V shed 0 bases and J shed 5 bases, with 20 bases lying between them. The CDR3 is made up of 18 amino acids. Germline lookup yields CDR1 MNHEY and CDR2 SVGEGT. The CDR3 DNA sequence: TGTGCCAGCAGTTACTCGAGGGTGACGGGACATCTCTATCAGCCCCAGCATTTT. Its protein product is CASSYSRVTGHLYQPQHF.

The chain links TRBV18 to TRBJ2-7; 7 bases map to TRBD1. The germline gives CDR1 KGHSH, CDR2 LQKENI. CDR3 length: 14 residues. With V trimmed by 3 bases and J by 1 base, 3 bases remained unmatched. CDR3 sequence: CASSPMGQSYEQYF. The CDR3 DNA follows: TGTGCCAGCTCACCGATGGGACAGTCCTACGAGCAGTACTTC.

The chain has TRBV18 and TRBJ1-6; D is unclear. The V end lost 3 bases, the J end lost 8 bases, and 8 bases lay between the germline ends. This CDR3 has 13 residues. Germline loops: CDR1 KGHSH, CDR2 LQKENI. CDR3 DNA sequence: TGTGCCAGCTCACCGGCCGCCGATTCACCCCTCCACTTT. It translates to CASSPAADSPLHF.

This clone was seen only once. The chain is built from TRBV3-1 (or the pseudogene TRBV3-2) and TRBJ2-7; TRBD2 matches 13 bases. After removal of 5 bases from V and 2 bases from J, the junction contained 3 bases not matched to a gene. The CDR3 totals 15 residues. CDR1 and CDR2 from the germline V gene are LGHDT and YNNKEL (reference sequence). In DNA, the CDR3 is TGTGCCAGCAGCAAGACTAGCGGGGGGCCCTACGAGCAGTACTTC. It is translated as CASSKTSGGPYEQYF.

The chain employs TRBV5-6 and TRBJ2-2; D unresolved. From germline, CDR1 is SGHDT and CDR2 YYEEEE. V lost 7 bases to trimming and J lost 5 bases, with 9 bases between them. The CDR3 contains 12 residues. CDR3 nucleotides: TGTGCCAGCCCTTCCCCGACCGGGGAGCTGTTTTTT. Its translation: CASPSPTGELFF.

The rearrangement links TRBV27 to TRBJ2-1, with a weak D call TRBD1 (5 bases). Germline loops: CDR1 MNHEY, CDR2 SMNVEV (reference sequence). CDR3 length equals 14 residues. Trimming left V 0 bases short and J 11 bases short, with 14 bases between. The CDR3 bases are TGTGCCAGCAGTTTATCGACCTGGGGCAGAAAGCAGTTCTTC. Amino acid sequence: CASSLSTWGRKQFF.